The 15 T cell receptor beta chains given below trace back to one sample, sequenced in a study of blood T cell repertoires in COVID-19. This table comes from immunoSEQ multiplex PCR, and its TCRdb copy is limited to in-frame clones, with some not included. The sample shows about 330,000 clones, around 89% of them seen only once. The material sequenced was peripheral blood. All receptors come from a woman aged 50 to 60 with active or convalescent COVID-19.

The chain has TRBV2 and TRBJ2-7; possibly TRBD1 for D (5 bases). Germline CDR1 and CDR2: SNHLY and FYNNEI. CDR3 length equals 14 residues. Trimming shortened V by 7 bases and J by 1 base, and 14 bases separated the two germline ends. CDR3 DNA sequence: TGTGCCAGCAACTTACAGGTAGTTTCCTACGAGCAGTACTTC. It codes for CASNLQVVSYEQYF.

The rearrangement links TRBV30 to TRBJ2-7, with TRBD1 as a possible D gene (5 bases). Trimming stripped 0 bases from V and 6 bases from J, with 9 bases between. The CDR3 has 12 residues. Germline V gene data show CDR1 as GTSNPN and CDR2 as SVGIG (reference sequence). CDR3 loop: CAWSVNRFEQYF. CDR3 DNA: TGTGCCTGGAGTGTAAACAGGTTCGAGCAGTACTTC. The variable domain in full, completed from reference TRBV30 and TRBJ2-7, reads SQTIHQWPATLVQPVGSPLSLECTVEGTSNPNLYWYRQAAGRGLQLLFYSVGIGQISSEVPQNLSASRPQDRQFILSSKKLLLSDSGFYLCAWSVNRFEQYFGPGTRLTVT.

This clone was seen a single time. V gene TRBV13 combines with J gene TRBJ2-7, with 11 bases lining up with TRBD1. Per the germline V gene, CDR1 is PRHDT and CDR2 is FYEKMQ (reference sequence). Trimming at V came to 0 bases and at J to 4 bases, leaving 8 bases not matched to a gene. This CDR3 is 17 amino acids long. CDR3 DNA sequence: TGTGCCAGCAGCTTAGGTTCCGGACAGGGGGCTATATACGAGCAGTACTTC. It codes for CASSLGSGQGAIYEQYF.

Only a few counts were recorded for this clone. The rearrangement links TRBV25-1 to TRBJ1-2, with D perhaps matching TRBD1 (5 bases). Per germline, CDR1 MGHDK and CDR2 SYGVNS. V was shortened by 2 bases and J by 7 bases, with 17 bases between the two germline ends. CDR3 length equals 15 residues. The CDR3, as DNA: TGTGCCAGCAGTGAACCGGGGGAAATAGAGGGTGGCTACACCTTC. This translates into CASSEPGEIEGGYTF.

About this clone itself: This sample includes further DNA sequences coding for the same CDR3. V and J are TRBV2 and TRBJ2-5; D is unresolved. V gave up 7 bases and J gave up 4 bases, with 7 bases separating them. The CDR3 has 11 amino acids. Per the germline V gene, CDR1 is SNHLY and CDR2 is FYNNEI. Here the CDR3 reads CASTSRETQYF. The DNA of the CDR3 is TGTGCCAGCACAAGCCGAGAGACCCAGTACTTC.

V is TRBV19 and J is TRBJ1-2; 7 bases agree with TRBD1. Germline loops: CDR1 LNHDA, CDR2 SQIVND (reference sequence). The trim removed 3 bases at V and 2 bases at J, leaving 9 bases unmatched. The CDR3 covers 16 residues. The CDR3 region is CASSIRSGTANYGYTF. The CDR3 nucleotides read TGTGCCAGTAGTATCCGATCCGGGACAGCCAACTATGGCTACACCTTC.

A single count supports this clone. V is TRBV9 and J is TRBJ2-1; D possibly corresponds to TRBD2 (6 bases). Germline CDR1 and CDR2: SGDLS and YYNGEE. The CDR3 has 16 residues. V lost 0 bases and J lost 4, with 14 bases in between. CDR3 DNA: TGTGCCAGCAGCGTAGCTACGGCGGGGCTATACAATGAGCAGTTCTTC. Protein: CASSVATAGLYNEQFF.

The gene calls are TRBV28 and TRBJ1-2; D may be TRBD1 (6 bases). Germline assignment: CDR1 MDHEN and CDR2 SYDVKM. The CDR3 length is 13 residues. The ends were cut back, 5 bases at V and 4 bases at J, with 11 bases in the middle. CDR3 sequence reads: CASSGDRSYGYTF. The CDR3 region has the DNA TGTGCCAGCAGTGGCGACAGGTCCTATGGCTACACCTTC.

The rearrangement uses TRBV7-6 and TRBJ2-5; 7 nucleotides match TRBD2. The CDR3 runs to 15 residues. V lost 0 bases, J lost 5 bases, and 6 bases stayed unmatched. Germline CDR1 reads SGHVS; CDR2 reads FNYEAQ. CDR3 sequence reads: CASSLAGLGFETQYF. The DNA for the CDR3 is TGTGCCAGCAGCTTAGCCGGACTAGGATTCGAGACCCAGTACTTC.

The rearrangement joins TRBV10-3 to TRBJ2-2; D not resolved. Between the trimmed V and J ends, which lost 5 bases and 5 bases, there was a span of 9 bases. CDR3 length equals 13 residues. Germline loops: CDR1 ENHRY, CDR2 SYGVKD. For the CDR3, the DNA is TGTGCCATCAGTACCGACAAGACCGGGGAGCTGTTTTTT. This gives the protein CAISTDKTGELFF.

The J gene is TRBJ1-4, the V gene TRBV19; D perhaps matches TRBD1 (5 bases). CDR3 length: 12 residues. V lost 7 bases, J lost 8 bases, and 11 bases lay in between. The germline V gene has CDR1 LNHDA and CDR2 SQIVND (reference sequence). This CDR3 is CASKAPGEKLFF. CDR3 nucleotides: TGTGCCAGTAAGGCCCCAGGGGAAAAACTGTTTTTT.

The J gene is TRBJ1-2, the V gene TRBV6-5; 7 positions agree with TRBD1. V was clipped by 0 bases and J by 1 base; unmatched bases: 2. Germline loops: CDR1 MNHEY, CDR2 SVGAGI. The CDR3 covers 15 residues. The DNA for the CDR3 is TGTGCCAGCAGTTACTCGGCAGGGGGTAACTATGGCTACACCTTC. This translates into CASSYSAGGNYGYTF.

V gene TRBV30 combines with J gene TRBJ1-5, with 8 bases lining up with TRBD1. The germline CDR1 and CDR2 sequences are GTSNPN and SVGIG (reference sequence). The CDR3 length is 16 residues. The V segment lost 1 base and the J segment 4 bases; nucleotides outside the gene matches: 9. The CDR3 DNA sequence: TGTGCCTGGAGTGAGCCGGGGACAGGAATTAATCAGCCCCAGCATTTT. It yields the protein CAWSEPGTGINQPQHF.

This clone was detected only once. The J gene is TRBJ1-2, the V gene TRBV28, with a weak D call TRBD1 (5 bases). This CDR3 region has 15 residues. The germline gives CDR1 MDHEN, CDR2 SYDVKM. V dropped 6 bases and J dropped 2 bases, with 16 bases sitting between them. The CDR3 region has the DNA TGTGCCAGCAGCCCCGCAGGCAGGGCCAACTATGGCTACACCTTC. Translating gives CASSPAGRANYGYTF.

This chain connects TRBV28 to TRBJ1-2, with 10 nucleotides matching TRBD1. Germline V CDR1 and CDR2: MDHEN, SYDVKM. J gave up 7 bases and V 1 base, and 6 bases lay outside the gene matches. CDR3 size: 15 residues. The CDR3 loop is CASSLSDRGGGGYTF. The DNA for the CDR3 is TGTGCCAGCAGTTTATCGGACAGGGGGGGTGGTGGCTACACCTTC.